Described below is a single TCR beta chain sequence and its context. The antigen is unknown. At one end the junction does not follow the germline gene, possibly because of a read error. Three rounds of nested PCR, following a modified ARM-PCR protocol, produced the TCRbeta library. TCRdb recomputed calls from the multiplex PCR reads with MiXCR, one row per CDR3 protein. Of more than 85,000 distinct CDR3 sequences listed, more than 70% are singletons. These data originate in a study of tumor and adjacent non-tumor tissue in lung cancer. At the level of the study: Patients comprised 12 adenocarcinoma, 2 squamous cell carcinoma and 1 small cell lung cancer. Study-level points and caveats: TCR diversity was significantly greater in tumor than normal lung tissue.

RNA was extracted from bulk tissue without any cell sorting. This sequence was found in a woman aged 60-75 years with non-small cell lung cancer. Sample: lung tumor tissue.

The CDR3 coding sequence is TGTGCCAGCAGCTTAGAGGGACTAGACACAAATACACAGTATTTT. Its translation: CASSLEGLDTNTQYF. The chain uses TRBV11-3 and TRBJ2-3, with TRBD2 matching over 8 bases. Germline assignment: CDR1 SGHNT and CDR2 YENEEA. The CDR3 spans 15 residues.